One sample yielded the 5 T cell receptor beta chains listed below, sequenced in a study of a mutant IDH1 vaccine in newly diagnosed glioma. No cognate antigen is known for these TCRs. This sample's time point: week 35, safety follow-up. Alongside topical imiquimod, each dose of vaccine comprised 300 ug of mutant IDH1 20-mer peptide. Using immunoSEQ multiplex PCR, the repertoire was profiled, and TCRdb retains in-frame clones only, with some absent. This sample carries tens of thousands of clones, about 82% of them seen once, and the ten largest clones take 10% to 15%. The sequenced sample was PBMCs, obtained from a glioma patient whose treatment included an IDH1 peptide vaccine. All receptors derive from a man aged 35-49 years with glioma.

This rearrangement joins TRBV7-2 to TRBJ1-4; D is uncertain. CDR1 SGHTA and CDR2 FQGNSA come from the germline V gene. V lost 2 bases, J lost 5 bases, and 6 bases lay in between. The CDR3 consists of 13 residues. The DNA for the CDR3 is TGTGCCAGCAGCTTATCTGTAAATGAAAAACTGTTTTTT. It codes for CASSLSVNEKLFF. Combining the CDR3 with reference TRBV7-2 and TRBJ1-4 gives the whole variable domain GAGVSQSPSNKVTEKGKDVELRCDPISGHTALYWYRQSLGQGLEFLIYFQGNSAPDKSGLPSDRFSAERTGGSVSTLTIQRTQQEDSAVYLCASSLSVNEKLFFGSGTQLSVL.

In this sample, this clone turned up once. The CDR3 coding sequence is TGTGCCAGCAGCAATACAGGGAACTTCTTGGGCTACACCTTC. Residues: CASSNTGNFLGYTF. This rearrangement joins TRBV5-4 to TRBJ1-2; TRBD1 is a possible D gene (6 bases). The CDR3 has 14 amino acids. Germline V lookup: CDR1 SGHNT, CDR2 YYREEE (reference sequence). V lost 4 bases and J lost 8, with 18 bases in between. The variable domain in full, completed from reference TRBV5-4 and TRBJ1-2, reads ETGVTQSPTHLIKTRGQQVTLRCSSQSGHNTVSWYQQALGQGPQFIFQYYREEENGRGNFPPRFSGLQFPNYSSELNVNALELDDSALYLCASSNTGNFLGYTFGSGTRLTVV.

J is TRBJ1-1 and V is TRBV27; perhaps TRBD1 as D (6 bases). Between the trimmed V and J ends, which lost 6 bases and 2 bases, there was a span of 16 bases. The CDR3 runs 15 residues. Germline CDR1 MNHEY, CDR2 SMNVEV (reference sequence). As DNA, the CDR3 is TGTGCCAGCAGCCCTAAGGGACACCTCAACACTGAAGCTTTCTTT. It is translated as CASSPKGHLNTEAFF.

This clone showed up just once. The chain is built from TRBV7-8 and TRBJ2-1; the match to TRBD2 covers 8 bases. V was pared by 5 bases and J by 4 bases, with 7 bases of the junction left unmatched. The CDR3 is made up of 15 amino acids. The germline V gene encodes CDR1 SGHVS and CDR2 FQNEAQ. CDR3 DNA: TGTGCCAGCAGCGTTAGCGGGATCGGGTACAATGAGCAGTTCTTC. Translation: CASSVSGIGYNEQFF.

This chain's CDR3 is CASSLGTSGGGDTQYF. As DNA, the CDR3 is TGTGCCAGTAGTCTCGGGACTAGCGGGGGGGGAGATACGCAGTATTTT. The V call is TRBV19, the J call TRBJ2-3; 16 nucleotides line up with TRBD2. CDR1 and CDR2 (germline): LNHDA, SQIVND (reference sequence). This CDR3 contains 16 residues. V was pared by 5 bases and J by 5 bases, with 4 bases of the junction left unmatched.